This T cell receptor beta chain was found in a study of OX40 agonist ivuxolimab in advanced cancers. There are 13 residues in the CDR3. The V and J ends lost 3 bases and 10 bases respectively, with 10 bases between them. Germline CDR1 and CDR2: SGHNT and YENEEA. Whole-study results and caveats: Also present in some nonresponders was a low level of normalized T-cell clonal expansion. Clonal expansion by week 6 occurred in CD4+ and CD8+ blood T cells (at 0.1 to 3.0 mg/kg).

A remark on this clone: What it binds is not known.

Profiling relied on immunoSEQ multiplex PCR, and the TCRdb table lists in-frame clones only, not all of them. The sample contains about 24,000 clones, about 85% of which appear only once. Individuals having autoimmune disease history or systemic immunosuppression were not enrolled. This receptor was identified in an adult with an advanced solid tumor such as melanoma, head and neck, liver or kidney cancer. The sequencing used CD4+ or CD8+ T cells sorted from blood, collected in a trial of the OX40 agonist ivuxolimab. V is TRBV11-3 and J is TRBJ1-6; D might be TRBD1 (5 bases). The CDR3 sequence is CASSLTVSSPLHF. The CDR3 DNA reads as TGTGCCAGCAGCTTGACAGTATCATCACCCCTCCACTTT.